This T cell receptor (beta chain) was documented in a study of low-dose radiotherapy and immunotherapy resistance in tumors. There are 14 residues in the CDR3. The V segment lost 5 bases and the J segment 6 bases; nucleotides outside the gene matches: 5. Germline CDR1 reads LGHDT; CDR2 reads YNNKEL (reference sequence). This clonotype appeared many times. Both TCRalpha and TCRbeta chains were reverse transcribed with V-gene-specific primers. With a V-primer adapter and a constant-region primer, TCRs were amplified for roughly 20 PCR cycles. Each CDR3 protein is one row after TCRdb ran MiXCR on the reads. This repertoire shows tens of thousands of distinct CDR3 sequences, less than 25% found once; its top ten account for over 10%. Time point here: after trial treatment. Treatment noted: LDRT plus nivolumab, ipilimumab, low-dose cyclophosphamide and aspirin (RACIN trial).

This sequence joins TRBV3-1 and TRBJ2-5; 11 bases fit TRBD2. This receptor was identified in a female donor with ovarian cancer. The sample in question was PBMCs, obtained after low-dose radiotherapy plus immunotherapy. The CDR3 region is CASSFSGGAKTQYF. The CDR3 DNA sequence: TGTGCCAGCAGCTTTAGCGGGGGGGCAAAGACCCAGTACTTC.